This TCR beta chain was recorded in a study of T cell responses to AZD1222 COVID-19 vaccine. Looking at the study overall: Second-dose intervals near 4 or 12 weeks were combined. Findings of the study overall: Of the AZD1222 recipients, only five to seven were seropositive at baseline. The study found vaccine-associated CD4 TCRs spanning spike, dominant at 160-218 and 743-854. The study reported that nearly half of spike-specific TCRs target unmutated variant regions.

CDR1 is SGHTS, CDR2 YDEGEE, per germline. V dropped 2 bases and J dropped 2 bases, with 17 bases sitting between them. CDR3 length equals 16 residues. TCRdb's table, derived via immunoSEQ multiplex PCR, lists solely in-frame clones and lacks some. The table lists some 120,000 clones, just over 85% of them singletons. On this clone: The antigen remains undetermined.

The TCR comes from an adult in good health. V and J are TRBV5-8 and TRBJ2-7, with a tentative D call TRBD1 (5 bases). The sample consisted of peripheral blood, taken on day 0 of AZD1222 vaccination. The CDR3 loop reads CASSFMSGSGTYEQYF. DNA for the CDR3: TGTGCCAGCAGCTTCATGTCAGGGTCAGGGACCTACGAGCAGTACTTC.